The sample holds a few counts of the clone carrying this T cell receptor beta chain. Its antigen is not identified. Trimming left V 6 bases short and J 5 bases short, with 10 bases between. The CDR3 has 11 amino acids. Germline values: CDR1 SQVTM, CDR2 ANQGSEA. Presence of unique molecular identifiers characterized the TCR beta cDNA libraries. TCRdb called the PCR reads again in MiXCR, with one record for every CDR3 protein. The sample contains roughly 580,000 distinct CDR3 sequences, roughly 47% of which appear only once. This entry comes from a study of post-analysis software for immune sequencing data. In the study overall: Both relapsing-remitting and secondary progressive multiple sclerosis featured among the disease courses, as did progressive-relapsing multiple sclerosis.

Study observations and caveats: Elevated frequency relative to controls characterized four or five TRBV segments in patients, TRBV5-6, TRBV5-1 and TRBV20-1 among them. Strong co-clustering by F measure was evident for samples that had been prepared in the same batch.

Sequencing was performed on blood. The genes are TRBV29-1 and TRBJ1-1; perhaps TRBD1 as D (5 bases). This clonotype was sampled from a girl aged 5 to 17 with multiple sclerosis. The CDR3 coding sequence is TGCAGCGTGGGGGGGGAAACTGAAGCTTTCTTT. Translated: CSVGGETEAFF.